Sequencing of this TCR beta chain was carried out in a study of shared clonotypes between healthy human individuals. Regarding the study as a whole: Rarefaction gave evidence that sorted-subset sequencing remained incomplete despite large depth.

Turning to this clone: The antigen remains undetermined.

Libraries were prepared by immunoSEQ multiplex PCR; TCRdb keeps only in-frame clonotypes and omits some of them. Of fewer than 400,000 clones listed, approximately 74% were seen once; the top ten hold 10%. This CDR3 contains 14 residues. Germline CDR1 MNHNY, CDR2 SVGAGI (reference sequence). V dropped 6 bases and J dropped 5; count of bases not matched to a gene: 8. CD4+ cells were split into CD45RA+ naive and CD45RA-negative memory subsets. The rearrangement joins TRBV6-6 to TRBJ1-2; 8 bases agree with TRBD1. Sequencing input: memory CD4+ T cells sorted from blood. Subset of the sample: CD45RA-negative fraction. The clonotype originates from a man between 25 and 39 years old in good health. The CDR3 reads CASRDPGQEYGYTF. The CDR3 DNA is TGTGCCAGCAGGGATCCGGGACAGGAGTATGGCTACACCTTC.